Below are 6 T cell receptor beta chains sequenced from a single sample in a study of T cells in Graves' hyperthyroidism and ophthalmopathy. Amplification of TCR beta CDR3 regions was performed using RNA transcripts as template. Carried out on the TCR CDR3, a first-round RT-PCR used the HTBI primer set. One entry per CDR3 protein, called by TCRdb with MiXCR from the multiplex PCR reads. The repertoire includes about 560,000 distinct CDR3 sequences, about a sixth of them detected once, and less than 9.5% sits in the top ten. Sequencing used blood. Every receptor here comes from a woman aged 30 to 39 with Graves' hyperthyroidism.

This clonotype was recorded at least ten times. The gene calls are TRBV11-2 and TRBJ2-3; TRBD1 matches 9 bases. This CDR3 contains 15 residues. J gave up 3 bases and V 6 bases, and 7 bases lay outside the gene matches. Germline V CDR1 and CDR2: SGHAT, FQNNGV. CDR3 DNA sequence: TGTGCCAGCAGTTCGGGGGACAGGGTTACAGATACGCAGTATTTT. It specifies CASSSGDRVTDTQYF.

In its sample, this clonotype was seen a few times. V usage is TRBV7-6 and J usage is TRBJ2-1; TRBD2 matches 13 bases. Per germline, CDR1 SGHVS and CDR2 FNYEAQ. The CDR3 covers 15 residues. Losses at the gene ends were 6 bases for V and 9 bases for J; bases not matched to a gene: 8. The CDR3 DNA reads TGTGCCAGCAGGGCCGGGACTAGCGGGGCCCCTGAGCAGTTCTTC. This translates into CASRAGTSGAPEQFF. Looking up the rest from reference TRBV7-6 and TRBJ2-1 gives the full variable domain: GAGVSQSPRYKVTKRGQDVALRCDPISGHVSLYWYRQALGQGPEFLTYFNYEAQQDKSGLPNDRFSAERPEGSISTLTIQRTEQRDSAMYRCASRAGTSGAPEQFFGPGTRLTVL.

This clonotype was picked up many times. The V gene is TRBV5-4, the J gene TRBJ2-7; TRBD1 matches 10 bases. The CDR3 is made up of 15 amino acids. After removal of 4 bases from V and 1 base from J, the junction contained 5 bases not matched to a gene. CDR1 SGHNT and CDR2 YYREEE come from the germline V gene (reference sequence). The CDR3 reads CASSDRDRGSYEQYF. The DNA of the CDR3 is TGTGCCAGCAGCGACCGGGACAGGGGTTCCTACGAGCAGTACTTC.

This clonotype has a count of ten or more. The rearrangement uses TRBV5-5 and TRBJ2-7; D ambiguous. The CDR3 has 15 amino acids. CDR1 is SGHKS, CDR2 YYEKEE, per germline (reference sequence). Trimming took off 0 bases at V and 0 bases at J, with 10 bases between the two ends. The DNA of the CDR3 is TGTGCCAGCAGCTTGGGACATTTAAGCTCCTACGAGCAGTACTTC. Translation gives CASSLGHLSSYEQYF.

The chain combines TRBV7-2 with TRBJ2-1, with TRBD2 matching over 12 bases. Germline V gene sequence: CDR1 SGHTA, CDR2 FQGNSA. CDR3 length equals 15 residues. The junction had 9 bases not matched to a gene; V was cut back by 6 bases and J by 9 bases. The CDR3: CASRLTSGRRLEQFF. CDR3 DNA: TGTGCCAGCAGACTTACTAGCGGGAGGAGGCTTGAGCAGTTCTTC.

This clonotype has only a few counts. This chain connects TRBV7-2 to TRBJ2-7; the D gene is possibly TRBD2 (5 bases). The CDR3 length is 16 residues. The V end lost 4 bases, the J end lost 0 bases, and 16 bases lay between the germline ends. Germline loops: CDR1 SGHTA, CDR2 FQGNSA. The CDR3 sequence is CASSYDRLGSSYEQYF. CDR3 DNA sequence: TGTGCCAGCAGCTACGATCGATTGGGGAGCTCCTACGAGCAGTACTTC.